This T cell receptor beta chain was recorded in a study of T cells after posttransplantation cyclophosphamide. The study, taken as a whole, reports: TRB clonality was highly associated with recipient CMV seropositivity and reactivation. Donor-recipient repertoire similarity was low at 1-2 months, rising over year one.

The CDR3 sequence is 15 residues long. Germline CDR1 is SGHDT and CDR2 is YYEEEE. Trimming shortened V by 2 bases and J by 6 bases, and 15 bases separated the two germline ends. A marrow graft followed busulfan-fludarabine conditioning, with cyclophosphamide on days +3 and +4. Points on this clone: The antigen is unknown.

Profiling relied on immunoSEQ multiplex PCR, and the TCRdb table lists in-frame clones only, not all of them. The table lists about 15,000 clones, around 91% of them singletons. This TCR came from a male patient over 55 who received an allogeneic stem cell transplant from a related donor and was CMV-positive. Some of these T cells may belong to the graft donor. Sequenced here: CD4+ T cells sorted from blood, sampled after allogeneic stem cell transplant with posttransplant cyclophosphamide. The chain is built from TRBV5-6 and TRBJ2-1, with D possibly TRBD2 on 6 matching bases. The chain's CDR3 is CASSLPGLRGNEQFF. Here the CDR3 DNA reads TGTGCCAGCAGCTTACCGGGACTGAGGGGCAATGAGCAGTTCTTC.